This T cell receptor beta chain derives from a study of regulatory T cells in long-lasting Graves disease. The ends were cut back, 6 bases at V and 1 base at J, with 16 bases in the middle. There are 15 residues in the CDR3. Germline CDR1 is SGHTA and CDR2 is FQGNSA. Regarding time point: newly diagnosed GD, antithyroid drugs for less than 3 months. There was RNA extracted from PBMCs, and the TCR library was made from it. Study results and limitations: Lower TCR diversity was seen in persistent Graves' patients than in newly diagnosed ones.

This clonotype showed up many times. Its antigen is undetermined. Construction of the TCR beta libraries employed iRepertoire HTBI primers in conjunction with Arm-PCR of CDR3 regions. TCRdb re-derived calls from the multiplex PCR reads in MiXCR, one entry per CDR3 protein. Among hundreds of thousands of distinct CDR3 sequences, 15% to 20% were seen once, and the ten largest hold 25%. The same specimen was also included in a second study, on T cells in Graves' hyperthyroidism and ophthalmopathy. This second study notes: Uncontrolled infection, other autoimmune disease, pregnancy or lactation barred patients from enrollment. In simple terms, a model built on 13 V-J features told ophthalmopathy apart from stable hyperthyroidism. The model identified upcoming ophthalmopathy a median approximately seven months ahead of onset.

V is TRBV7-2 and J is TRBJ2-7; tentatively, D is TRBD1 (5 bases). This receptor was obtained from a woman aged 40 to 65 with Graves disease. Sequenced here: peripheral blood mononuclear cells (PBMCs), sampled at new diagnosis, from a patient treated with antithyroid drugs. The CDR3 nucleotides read TGTGCCAGCAGGAGGAGCAGGGTGTCGTCCTACGAGCAGTACTTC. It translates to CASRRSRVSSYEQYF.